The rows below give T cell receptor beta chains drawn from one sample of a study of CD8 T cells in Susac syndrome. TCRdb called the immunoSEQ multiplex PCR reads again in MiXCR, with one record for every CDR3 protein. Among 200,000 to 300,000 distinct CDR3 sequences listed, 90% to 95% were seen once. Specimen: CD4+ T cells from PBMCs. The receptors derive from a human donor with multiple sclerosis. Both conserved end residues are part of each CDR3. The order of the fields is D gene, J gene, clone size, V gene, CDR3 protein, CDR3 DNA. A D gene is named only where the DNA matches it firmly. Clone size is shown for a subset of rows, as once, few, many or a class of expanded clone.

D gene: .
J gene: TRBJ1-4
clone size: .
V gene: TRBV29-1
CDR3 protein: CSVARGGNEKLFF
CDR3 DNA: TGCAGCGTTGCGAGGGGGGGTAATGAAAAACTGTTTTTT

D gene: TRBD1
J gene: TRBJ1-2
clone size: .
V gene: TRBV5-6
CDR3 protein: CASSSSTGGDYGYTF
CDR3 DNA: TGTGCCAGCAGCTCGTCAACAGGGGGCGACTATGGCTACACCTTC

D gene: .
J gene: TRBJ2-5
clone size: .
V gene: TRBV21-1
CDR3 protein: CASSKYHRQGGMEETQYF
CDR3 DNA: TGTGCCAGCAGCAAATACCACAGACAGGGGGGGATGGAAGAGACCCAGTACTTC

D gene: .
J gene: TRBJ2-4
clone size: .
V gene: TRBV12-5
CDR3 protein: CASGLVRRDQKNIQYF
CDR3 DNA: TGTGCTAGTGGTTTGGTACGTCGGGACCAAAAAAACATTCAGTACTTC

D gene: .
J gene: TRBJ2-1
clone size: .
V gene: TRBV7-3
CDR3 protein: CASSAQGGSIRNEQFF
CDR3 DNA: TGTGCCAGCAGCGCCCAGGGGGGGAGCATAAGAAATGAGCAGTTCTTC

D gene: TRBD2
J gene: TRBJ2-1
clone size: .
V gene: TRBV3-1
CDR3 protein: CASSQAGGGNEQFF
CDR3 DNA: TGTGCCAGCAGCCAAGCGGGAGGAGGAAATGAGCAGTTCTTC

D gene: TRBD1
J gene: TRBJ2-5
clone size: .
V gene: TRBV29-1
CDR3 protein: CSVDGQGVLETQYF
CDR3 DNA: TGCAGCGTTGATGGACAGGGAGTTTTAGAGACCCAGTACTTC

D gene: TRBD2
J gene: TRBJ2-2
clone size: once
V gene: TRBV29-1
CDR3 protein: CSVLSRVGRTRTGELFF
CDR3 DNA: TGCAGCGTTCTCTCGCGCGTCGGGAGGACACGAACCGGGGAGCTGTTTTTT

D gene: TRBD2
J gene: TRBJ2-1
clone size: .
V gene: TRBV5-6
CDR3 protein: CASSSIRLAGGSEQFF
CDR3 DNA: TGTGCCAGCAGCTCCATTCGACTAGCGGGAGGATCTGAGCAGTTCTTC

D gene: TRBD1
J gene: TRBJ2-1
clone size: once
V gene: TRBV9
CDR3 protein: CASSEAGGNEQFF
CDR3 DNA: TGTGCCAGCAGCGAGGCAGGGGGCAATGAGCAGTTCTTC

D gene: TRBD1
J gene: TRBJ1-1
clone size: .
V gene: TRBV3-1
CDR3 protein: CASSPRGEWAEAFF
CDR3 DNA: TGTGCCAGCAGCCCCAGGGGGGAGTGGGCTGAAGCTTTCTTT

D gene: .
J gene: TRBJ1-5
clone size: .
V gene: TRBV7-9
CDR3 protein: CASSLSSQPQHF
CDR3 DNA: TGTGCCAGCAGCTTATCGTCTCAGCCCCAGCATTTT

D gene: .
J gene: TRBJ2-3
clone size: .
V gene: TRBV29-1
CDR3 protein: CSVEEPGPSTDTQYF
CDR3 DNA: TGCAGCGTTGAAGAGCCGGGCCCTAGCACAGATACGCAGTATTTT

D gene: TRBD2
J gene: TRBJ2-1
clone size: .
V gene: TRBV2
CDR3 protein: CASSLLAGVNNEQFF
CDR3 DNA: TGTGCCAGCAGTTTACTAGCGGGAGTCAACAATGAGCAGTTCTTC

D gene: .
J gene: TRBJ1-3
clone size: .
V gene: TRBV4-1
CDR3 protein: CASSQDRRESKRNTIYF
CDR3 DNA: TGCGCCAGCAGCCAAGATAGAAGGGAAAGTAAAAGAAACACCATATATTTT

D gene: TRBD2
J gene: TRBJ2-5
clone size: .
V gene: TRBV5-4
CDR3 protein: CASSLGLAGVQETQYF
CDR3 DNA: TGTGCCAGCAGCTTGGGACTAGCGGGGGTCCAAGAGACCCAGTACTTC

D gene: .
J gene: TRBJ1-2
clone size: .
V gene: TRBV7-2
CDR3 protein: CASSFNTFGYTF
CDR3 DNA: TGTGCCAGCAGCTTCAATACCTTTGGCTACACCTTC

D gene: .
J gene: TRBJ2-7
clone size: .
V gene: TRBV5-1
CDR3 protein: CASSGETSYEQYF
CDR3 DNA: TGCGCCAGCAGCGGGGAGACTAGCTACGAGCAGTACTTC

D gene: .
J gene: TRBJ2-4
clone size: .
V gene: TRBV4-1
CDR3 protein: CASSQPTAKNIQYF
CDR3 DNA: TGCGCCAGCAGCCAACCAACAGCCAAAAACATTCAGTACTTC

D gene: .
J gene: TRBJ2-3
clone size: .
V gene: TRBV27
CDR3 protein: CASSQGARSTDTQYF
CDR3 DNA: TGTGCCAGCAGCCAAGGGGCGCGTAGCACAGATACGCAGTATTTT

D gene: .
J gene: TRBJ2-5
clone size: once
V gene: TRBV5-1
CDR3 protein: CASSLPPHQETQYF
CDR3 DNA: TGCGCCAGCAGCTTGCCCCCCCACCAAGAGACCCAGTACTTC

D gene: TRBD2
J gene: TRBJ2-2
clone size: .
V gene: TRBV3-1
CDR3 protein: CASSRGAGGNTGELFF
CDR3 DNA: TGTGCCAGCAGCCGGGGGGCGGGAGGAAACACCGGGGAGCTGTTTTTT

D gene: .
J gene: TRBJ2-3
clone size: .
V gene: TRBV9
CDR3 protein: CASSVAAEARTDTQYF
CDR3 DNA: TGTGCCAGCAGCGTAGCAGCGGAGGCCCGCACAGATACGCAGTATTTT

D gene: .
J gene: TRBJ2-3
clone size: .
V gene: TRBV12-3/TRBV12-4
CDR3 protein: CASSRRRGSGSLSDTQYF
CDR3 DNA: TGTGCCAGCAGTCGCCGTAGAGGTTCAGGGTCCTTGTCAGATACGCAGTATTTT

D gene: .
J gene: TRBJ1-2
clone size: .
V gene: TRBV3-1
CDR3 protein: CASSLGISPMKSYGYTF
CDR3 DNA: TGTGCCAGCAGCCTAGGTATCAGCCCCATGAAATCCTATGGCTACACCTTC

D gene: .
J gene: TRBJ2-5
clone size: once
V gene: TRBV10-3
CDR3 protein: CAISENGGEETQYF
CDR3 DNA: TGTGCCATCAGTGAGAACGGTGGGGAAGAGACCCAGTACTTC

D gene: .
J gene: TRBJ1-4
clone size: .
V gene: TRBV28
CDR3 protein: CASSTFATNEKLFF
CDR3 DNA: TGTGCCAGCAGTACCTTCGCAACTAATGAAAAACTGTTTTTT